Listed here is a single TCR beta chain. Its antigen is undetermined. This entry belongs to a study of T cell repertoires in cytomegalovirus infection. The wider study: In the study, CMV epitopes included recently identified HLA-C-restricted and well-studied HLA-B-restricted ones. TCR beta signatures that were public indicated CMV infection and matching HLA type. General study findings and limits: People with CMV and the relevant HLA were identified by cumulative public TCR beta family frequency. It was HLA-C-restricted CMV-specific TCR beta clonotypes that dominated the response ex vivo.

TCRdb called the reads again in MiXCR, with one record for every CDR3 protein. Found here are 650,000 to 850,000 distinct CDR3 sequences, roughly 28% of them singletons; the top ten hold about 12%. The germline V and J ends were trimmed by 7 bases and 4 bases, with 11 bases remaining between them. CDR3 length: 13 residues. Germline V gene sequence: CDR1 LNHDA, CDR2 SQIVND (reference sequence). This chain joins TRBV19 and TRBJ2-1; no firm D call. The clonotype was recovered from a human donor in good health (CMV status not recorded). Some clones in this sample may be carry-over from other donors' samples. This specimen was cultured CD8+ T cells from PBMCs, taken from culture after CMV antigen stimulation. The CDR3 loop is CASTGPLYNEQFF. In DNA form, the CDR3 reads TGTGCCAGTACCGGACCGCTATACAATGAGCAGTTCTTC.